Listed below are T cell receptor beta chains from one sample, sequenced in a study of shared clonotypes between healthy human individuals. Produced via immunoSEQ multiplex PCR; TCRdb's table is partial and in-frame only. The table has 2 million to 2.5 million clones, around 92% seen once. The source material was naive CD4+ T cells from PBMCs. The receptors originated from a man aged 18 to 29 in good health. Some clones in this sample may be carry-over from other donors' samples. CDR3s include the opening cysteine and the closing phenylalanine or tryptophan. D genes are given only for firm matches. The listing skips clone size in some rows; elsewhere it reads once, few, many or a size class.

J,D,size,V,DNA,CDR3
TRBJ2-7,TRBD2,NA,TRBV7-2,TGTGCCAGCAGCTTGGCTTGGGGCGGTAGCGGGAGGGCCTACGAGCAGTACTTC,CASSLAWGGSGRAYEQYF
TRBJ1-1,NA,NA,TRBV6-5,TGTGCCAGCAGTTACCCGAGAGGGGTGAACACTGAAGCTTTCTTT,CASSYPRGVNTEAFF
TRBJ2-3,NA,NA,TRBV28,TGTGCCAGCAGTCCCCCCAGAGAATTGACAGATACGCAGTATTTT,CASSPPRELTDTQYF
TRBJ1-1,NA,NA,TRBV7-2,TGTGCCAGCAGCTTTACCCCCAGGCAGTCTGAAGCTTTCTTT,CASSFTPRQSEAFF
TRBJ2-7,TRBD2,once,TRBV4-1,TGCGCCAGCAGCCAAGGACTAGCGGGAGCCTACGAGCAGTACTTC,CASSQGLAGAYEQYF
TRBJ2-1,NA,NA,TRBV7-9,TGTGCCAGCCGGGCCTGGGACGTCAATGAGCAGTTCTTC,CASRAWDVNEQFF
TRBJ1-4,TRBD1,NA,TRBV7-2,TGTGCCAGCAGCTTAGAGTACAGGGGTTATGAAAAACTGTTTTTT,CASSLEYRGYEKLFF
TRBJ2-3,NA,NA,TRBV14,TGTGCCAGCAGCCGGGACCCGCGGGATACGCAGTATTTT,CASSRDPRDTQYF
TRBJ2-3,NA,NA,TRBV28,TGTGCCAGCAGTTCAGGGCCAACCGATACGCAGTATTTT,CASSSGPTDTQYF
TRBJ2-3,TRBD2,NA,TRBV7-9,TGTGCCAGCAGCCCGAGACTAGCGCAGAGCACAGATACGCAGTATTTT,CASSPRLAQSTDTQYF
TRBJ1-4,NA,NA,TRBV25-1,TGTGCCAGCAGTGAACCATTACCAACTAATGAAAAACTGTTTTTT,CASSEPLPTNEKLFF
TRBJ2-7,TRBD1,NA,TRBV5-1,TGCGCCAGCAGCTTCGGGGACAGCCTCTACGAGCAGTACTTC,CASSFGDSLYEQYF
TRBJ1-5,NA,few,TRBV7-2,TGTGCCAGCAGCTTAGCCAGGGACGGCAATCAGCCCCAGCATTTT,CASSLARDGNQPQHF
TRBJ2-1,TRBD2,NA,TRBV29-1,TGCAGCGTTGGGGGACTAGCGGGAACTAACAATGAGCAGTTCTTC,CSVGGLAGTNNEQFF
TRBJ2-5,TRBD1,NA,TRBV5-4,TGTGCCAGCAGCCTGGGACAGGGGTCCTCTCAAGAGACCCAGTACTTC,CASSLGQGSSQETQYF
TRBJ2-1,TRBD2,NA,TRBV6-1,TGTGCCAGCAGTGAAAGGCCGACTAGCGGGAGGGCGAGATCCAAGTTCGATGAGCAGTTCTTC,CASSERPTSGRARSKFDEQFF
TRBJ2-7,TRBD2,NA,TRBV4-2,TGTGCCAGCAGCCAAACGGGACTAGCGGGAGTTCACGAGCAGTACTTC,CASSQTGLAGVHEQYF
TRBJ2-7,NA,NA,TRBV11-2,TGTGCCAGCAGCCCCTCCGGGACTCAAAGCTCCTACGAGCAGTACTTC,CASSPSGTQSSYEQYF
TRBJ2-5,TRBD1,NA,TRBV5-6,TGTGCCAGCAGCCCCGGGACAGGGGGGGAGACCCAGTACTTC,CASSPGTGGETQYF
TRBJ2-1,NA,NA,TRBV28,TGTGCCAGCGGGTCCTACAATGAGCAGTTCTTC,CASGSYNEQFF
TRBJ1-3,NA,NA,TRBV6-1,TGTGCCAGCAGTGTAAACAGGGAGAGTAAAGCTGGAAACACCATATATTTT,CASSVNRESKAGNTIYF
TRBJ1-4,NA,NA,TRBV5-5,TGTGCCAGCAGCTCCGCAGTCGGGGGTGTCAAACTGTTTTTT,CASSSAVGGVKLFF
TRBJ1-1,NA,NA,TRBV21-1,TGTGCCAGCAGCAAACCGAAGCTAGGGGCTTTCTTT,CASSKPKLGAFF
TRBJ1-3,NA,NA,TRBV6-6,TGTGCCAGCAGCCCGAATTCCCACAGGGCTGGAAACACCATATATTTT,CASSPNSHRAGNTIYF
TRBJ1-5,NA,NA,TRBV6-1,TGTGCCAGCAGTTCGACCCGGGGGCGCGAGCAGCCCCAGCATTTT,CASSSTRGREQPQHF
TRBJ2-7,TRBD1,NA,TRBV28,TGTGCCAGCAGTTCCCCGAGTCCCGGGACAGGCGACGAGCAGTACTTC,CASSSPSPGTGDEQYF
TRBJ2-1,TRBD2,NA,TRBV4-2,TGTGCCAGCAGCTCTCAAACGACTAGCGGGTACAATGAGCAGTTCTTC,CASSSQTTSGYNEQFF
TRBJ1-1,TRBD1,NA,TRBV2,TGTGCCAGCGACCGACAGGGTAGGACTGAAGCTTTCTTT,CASDRQGRTEAFF
TRBJ2-2,TRBD1,NA,TRBV6-6,TGTGCCAGCAGGTCTCCGGGACAGGGGTACACCGGGGAGCTGTTTTTT,CASRSPGQGYTGELFF
TRBJ2-7,TRBD1,NA,TRBV29-1,TGCAGCGTCAAATTGGACAGGTTTGAGCAGTACTTC,CSVKLDRFEQYF
TRBJ1-2,NA,NA,TRBV7-9,TGTGCCAGCAGCTTAGAGATTGGCTACACCTTC,CASSLEIGYTF
TRBJ1-5,TRBD1,once,TRBV30,TGTGCCTGGGGGACAGGGGGTGGTGGCAATCAGCCCCAGCATTTT,CAWGTGGGGNQPQHF
TRBJ1-1,NA,few,TRBV15,TGTGCCACCAGGCAGCCCACCACTGAAGCTTTCTTT,CATRQPTTEAFF
TRBJ2-2,NA,once,TRBV5-1,TGCGCCAGCAGCTTGCCTAGTAACACCGGGGAGCTGTTTTTT,CASSLPSNTGELFF
TRBJ1-5,TRBD1,NA,TRBV6-1,TGTGCCAGCAGTGTGGACAGGGGCAATCAGCCCCAGCATTTT,CASSVDRGNQPQHF
TRBJ2-3,NA,NA,TRBV2,TGTGCCAGCAGCAGACTAGTCGGGACAGATACGCAGTATTTT,CASSRLVGTDTQYF
TRBJ1-2,NA,NA,TRBV19,TGTGCCAGTAGTCAGTCGGGCGGGCCTGGCTACACCTTC,CASSQSGGPGYTF
TRBJ2-4,TRBD2,few,TRBV7-9,TGTGCCAGCAGCCCCATCCAGGGAGGGGCTGCACTAGCCAAAAACATTCAGTACTTC,CASSPIQGGAALAKNIQYF
TRBJ1-1,NA,NA,TRBV5-4,TGTGCCAGCAGCGCCATCAGGGGAGGAAACACTGAAGCTTTCTTT,CASSAIRGGNTEAFF
TRBJ2-6,NA,once,TRBV6-5,TGTGCCAGCAGAGAATCTGGGGCCGACGTCCTGACTTTC,CASRESGADVLTF
TRBJ1-3,NA,NA,TRBV30,TGTGCCTGGAGTGTACGACTACAGGGTCGCTCCTCTGGAAACACCATATATTTT,CAWSVRLQGRSSGNTIYF
TRBJ2-2,NA,NA,TRBV7-9,TGTGCCAGCAGCTTTCCAGGGGCTCTGTTTTTT,CASSFPGALFF
TRBJ2-3,TRBD2,NA,TRBV30,TGTGCCTGGAGTGCACTAGCGGGGGTCACAGATACGCAGTATTTT,CAWSALAGVTDTQYF
TRBJ1-4,NA,NA,TRBV4-3,TGCGCCAGCAGCCGGACGGACAGAGCTAATGAAAAACTGTTTTTT,CASSRTDRANEKLFF
TRBJ2-2,NA,NA,TRBV6-4,TGTGCCAGCAGTGACCCAGGAACGAACACCGGGGAGCTGTTTTTT,CASSDPGTNTGELFF
TRBJ2-1,TRBD2,NA,TRBV2,TGTGCCAGCGGACGACTAGCGGCAGGCAATGAGCAGTTCTTC,CASGRLAAGNEQFF
TRBJ2-6,TRBD1,NA,TRBV15,TGTGCCACCAGCAGAGGACGGACAGGGACTGGGGCCAACGTCCTGACTTTC,CATSRGRTGTGANVLTF
TRBJ2-3,NA,once,TRBV29-1,TGCAGCGTTGAAGGCCGATTTGGAGATACGCAGTATTTT,CSVEGRFGDTQYF
TRBJ1-2,NA,NA,TRBV28,TGTGCCAGCAGTCCTCCGAGGATCATTAACTATGGCTACACCTTC,CASSPPRIINYGYTF
TRBJ2-7,NA,NA,TRBV10-3,TGTGCCACCGGTGCACTGACCTACGAGCAGTACTTC,CATGALTYEQYF
TRBJ1-3,TRBD1,NA,TRBV10-3,TGTGCCATCAGTATAACAGGGGGCGCCGGAAACACCATATATTTT,CAISITGGAGNTIYF
TRBJ1-2,NA,NA,TRBV7-8,TGTGCCAGCAGCTTAGGAGGGGTCGGCTACACCTTC,CASSLGGVGYTF
TRBJ1-5,NA,NA,TRBV28,TGTGCCAGCAGTTTCAGTGTCCGAGACAGCAGCAATCAGCCCCAGCATTTT,CASSFSVRDSSNQPQHF
TRBJ2-5,NA,NA,TRBV11-3,TGTGCCAGCAGCTTAGGGCAGTCCCAAGAGACCCAGTACTTC,CASSLGQSQETQYF
TRBJ2-3,NA,NA,TRBV5-4,TGTGCCAGCAGCTCTAGGACAAACACAGATACGCAGTATTTT,CASSSRTNTDTQYF
TRBJ1-1,NA,few,TRBV30,TGTGCCTGGATGGGCAGATGGAACACTGAAGCTTTCTTT,CAWMGRWNTEAFF
TRBJ1-2,TRBD1,NA,TRBV15,TGTGCCACCAGCAGAGCGGGGACAGGGTATGGCTACACCTTC,CATSRAGTGYGYTF
TRBJ2-1,TRBD2,NA,TRBV5-4,TGTGCCATCCCTAGCGGGAGCCACAATGAGCAGTTCTTC,CAIPSGSHNEQFF